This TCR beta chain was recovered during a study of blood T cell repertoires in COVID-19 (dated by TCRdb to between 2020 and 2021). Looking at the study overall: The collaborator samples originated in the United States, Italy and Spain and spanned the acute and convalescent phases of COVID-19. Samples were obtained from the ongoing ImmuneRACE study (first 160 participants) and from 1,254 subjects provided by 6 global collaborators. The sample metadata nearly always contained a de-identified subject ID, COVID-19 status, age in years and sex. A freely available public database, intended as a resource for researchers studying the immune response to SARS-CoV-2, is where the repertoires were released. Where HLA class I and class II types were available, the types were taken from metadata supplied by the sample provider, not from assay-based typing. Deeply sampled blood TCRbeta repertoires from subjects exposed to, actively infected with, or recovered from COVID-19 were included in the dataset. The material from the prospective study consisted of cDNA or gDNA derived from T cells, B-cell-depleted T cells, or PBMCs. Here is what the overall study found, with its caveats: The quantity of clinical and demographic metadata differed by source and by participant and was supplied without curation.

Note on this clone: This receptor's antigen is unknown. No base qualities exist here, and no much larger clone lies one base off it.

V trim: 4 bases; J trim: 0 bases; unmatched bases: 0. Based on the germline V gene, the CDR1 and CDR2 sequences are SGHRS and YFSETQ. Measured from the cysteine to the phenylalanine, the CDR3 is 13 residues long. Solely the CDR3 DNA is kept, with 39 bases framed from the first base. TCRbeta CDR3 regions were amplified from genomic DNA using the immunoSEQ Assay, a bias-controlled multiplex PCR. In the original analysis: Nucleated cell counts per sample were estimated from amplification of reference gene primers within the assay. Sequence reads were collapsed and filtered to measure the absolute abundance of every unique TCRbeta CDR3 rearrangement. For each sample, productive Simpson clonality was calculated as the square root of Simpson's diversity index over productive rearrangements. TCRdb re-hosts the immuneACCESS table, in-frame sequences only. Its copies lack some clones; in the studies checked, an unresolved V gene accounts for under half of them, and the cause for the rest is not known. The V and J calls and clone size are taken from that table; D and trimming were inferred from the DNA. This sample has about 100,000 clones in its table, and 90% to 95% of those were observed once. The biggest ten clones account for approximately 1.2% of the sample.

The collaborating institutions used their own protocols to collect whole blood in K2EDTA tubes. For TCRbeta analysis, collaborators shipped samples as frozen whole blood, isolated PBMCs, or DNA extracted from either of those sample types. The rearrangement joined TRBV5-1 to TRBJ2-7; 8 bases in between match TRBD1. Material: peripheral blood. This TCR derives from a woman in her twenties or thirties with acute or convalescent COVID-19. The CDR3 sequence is CASSTGGSYEQYF. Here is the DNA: TGCGCCAGCAGCACAGGGGGCTCCTACGAGCAGTACTTC.